This TCR beta chain was captured by sequencing in a study of post-analysis software for immune sequencing data. About the study: Some patients lacked subtype; others had relapsing-remitting, secondary progressive or progressive-relapsing disease. Study-wide points: Among several TRBV segments more frequent in patients than controls were TRBV5-6, TRBV5-1 and TRBV20-1. Controls' normalized Chao1 diversity significantly exceeded that of multiple sclerosis patients. Samples from one preparation batch, clustered by F measure, grouped strongly together.

CDR3 length: 18 residues. V lost 2 bases, J lost 0 bases, and 15 bases lay in between. Germline V gene data show CDR1 as SGHRS and CDR2 as YFSETQ. This clonotype was detected only a few times. Antigen: not known. TCR beta cDNA libraries included unique molecular identifiers. Some 500,000 cDNA molecules were recovered from an input of roughly 0.85 to 10 million T cells. TCRdb independently ran MiXCR on the PCR reads; one entry per CDR3 protein. The sample lists more than 500,000 distinct CDR3 sequences; 34% were seen once. The chain couples TRBV5-1 to TRBJ2-6, with a weak D call TRBD1 (6 bases). The sequencing sample was made of blood. This clonotype was obtained from a girl younger than 18 with multiple sclerosis. The DNA of the CDR3 is TGCGCCAGCAGCTTTTTCCGCCAGGGGAGCTCTGGGGCCAACGTCCTGACTTTC. It is translated as CASSFFRQGSSGANVLTF.